Following are 3 T cell receptor beta chains from one sample sequenced in a study of PD-1 blockade in classical Hodgkin lymphoma. Clones were sequenced by immunoSEQ multiplex PCR, and TCRdb holds only the in-frame ones, with some missing. Among 30,000 or so clones, about 93% were seen once, and the ten largest hold around 0.21%. Brentuximab vedotin exposure varied among the patients, all of whom had relapsed after autologous stem cell transplantation. Isolation of CD4+ T cells from thawed PBMCs was performed by magnetic negative selection. This material consisted of CD4+ T cells from blood, taken at baseline. These receptors were taken from a human donor with classical Hodgkin lymphoma.

J is TRBJ2-7 and V is TRBV6-6, with a weak D call TRBD2 (6 bases). V was pared by 0 bases and J by 10 bases, with 13 bases between. The CDR3 spans 13 residues. From germline, CDR1 is MNHNY and CDR2 SVGAGI (reference sequence). The CDR3 protein is CASSYSAGTAQYF. CDR3 coding DNA: TGTGCCAGCAGTTACTCCGCGGGAACGGCCCAGTACTTC.

The chain combines TRBV19 with TRBJ2-3, with TRBD1 identical over 8 bases. There are 13 residues in the CDR3. Trimming took 8 bases from V and 5 from J; bases not matched to a gene: 6. The germline V gene encodes CDR1 LNHDA and CDR2 SQIVND (reference sequence). CDR3: CASSGTGRDTQYF. The CDR3 DNA follows: TGTGCCAGTTCTGGGACAGGAAGAGATACGCAGTATTTT.

This clone showed up just once. V usage is TRBV6-1 and J usage is TRBJ2-7; D is undetermined. Germline CDR1 is MNHNS and CDR2 is SASEGT. This CDR3 is 11 amino acids long. V dropped 10 bases and J dropped 4 bases, with 11 bases sitting between them. CDR3 in amino acids: CATFPEYEQYF. CDR3 DNA sequence: TGTGCCACCTTTCCCGAGTACGAGCAGTACTTC.